This T cell receptor beta chain was observed in a study of shared clonotypes between healthy human individuals (dated by TCRdb to 2020 to 2021). Regarding the research as a whole: The cohort included a few men and a couple of women between 18 and 49 years of age. Blood TCR repertoires of about five healthy adults were deeply sequenced to estimate repertoire size and the extent of clonotype sharing between individuals. Libraries were prepared and TCR repertoires were sequenced by different laboratories using diverse techniques, in order to increase sequencing depth and limit assay-specific biases. Per donor, leukapheresis produced somewhere between about 0.94 and 9.5 billion PBMCs. Per donor, three plates each were used for CD4 naive and CD4 memory, two for CD8 naive, and one for CD8 memory.

What the work shows at the level of the full study, not this receptor alone: Sampling was limited to blood, and TCR repertoires in tissue likely differ from TCR repertoires in blood. Even with the large sequencing depth, rarefaction of the sorted-subset datasets indicated that sequencing was incomplete. Pairwise subsampling led to the expectation that sequencing depth would affect the degree of clonotype sharing among donors. When several donors were compared, the shared fraction of clonotypes was about 5.5% for naive CD4, 3.5% for naive CD8, roughly 2.3% for memory CD4, and around 0.37% for memory CD8. Because the study included only a small number of donors, the genetic and exposure-history diversity represented was limited. Compared with non-shared clonotypes, the clonotypes found in all four sorted-subset donors had higher generation probabilities. Estimated clonotype richness was generally larger for naive than for memory subsets.

CD8 naive samples were CD45RO-negative cells positively selected for CCR7, giving a CD45RA+CCR7+ population that excluded TemRA cells. Donors were healthy HIV-negative adults with no recently reported acute infections or vaccinations. Every donor was a Caucasian adult residing in Nashville, Tennessee, USA. Blood was obtained by leukapheresis, after which PBMCs were separated by Ficoll-Histopaque density gradient centrifugation and cryopreserved in liquid nitrogen vapor phase. Purity and quantity of every magnetically sorted T cell population were checked by analytical flow cytometry. Genomic DNA was isolated from each sorted fraction and quantified by UV absorbance on a Nanodrop 2000c. TCR CDR3 regions were amplified from genomic DNA by multiplex PCR using the deep immunoSEQ assay. For each cell subset, the extracted genomic DNA was distributed evenly across all wells of several immunoSEQ 96-well plates, and each plate served as one replicate. For sorted subsets, around 200 ng genomic DNA, equal to tens of thousands of T cell genomes, was loaded into each replicate PCR. Purified libraries were quantified with a Qubit 3.0 fluorometer, sized on a Bioanalyzer 2100, and re-quantified with the KAPA Library Quantification kit. Each immunoSEQ 96-well plate was sequenced on its own single-read 150-cycle Illumina NextSeq 550 flow cell. The source study handled its data this way. The immunoSEQ output contained only junctional sequences without quality scores, so filtering could not match that applied to full-length reads. To assign V/J genes and CDR3, sequences were annotated using PyIR, a Python wrapper for IgBLAST v1.9, with IMGT germline references. Reads were removed for weak V/J assignments (E-value above 1e-6), missing CDR3, stop codons, out-of-frame junctions, or ambiguous translated residues. V3J clonotypes were defined by identical inferred V gene, J gene, and CDR3 amino acid sequence. To compute the percentage overlap between repertoires, the number of shared unique clonotypes was divided by the size of the smaller repertoire. RTK rarefaction, the Chao1 estimator, and Recon v2.1 estimates of unobserved clonotypes were used to assess repertoire richness. Generation probabilities for all TCRbeta clonotypes obtained by the gDNA method from a handful of donors were computed using OLGA. The table was pulled from immuneACCESS by TCRdb, which kept in-frame rearrangements only. Such tables lose some clones; where checked, under half of the loss comes from unresolved V genes, and the rest has no known cause. Clone size and the V and J calls come from that table; the DNA yielded D and trimming. This sample lists about 2.1 million clones; about 92% were detected once. The top ten clones comprise 1.5% to 2% of the sample.

About this clone itself: There is no known antigen for this receptor. Nothing much larger sits one base from this clone, and base qualities are not available.

The sample consisted of naive CD8+ T cells from PBMCs. Sample cell subset or site, as interpreted from the label and publication: CD45RA+CCR7+. This receptor was obtained from a young man in good health. Some clones in this sample may be carry-over from other donors' samples.

CDR3 region: CASSDGQKNIQYF. The base sequence is TGTGCCAGCAGCGACGGACAGAAAAACATTCAGTACTTC. The chain is assembled from TRBV7-6 and TRBJ2-4; matching of 6 bases hints at TRBD1 as the D gene. From the cysteine through the phenylalanine, the CDR3 covers 13 amino acids. The sequence is cut down to CDR3 DNA, 39 bases in frame from base 1. Reading the germline V gene gives CDR1 SGHVS and CDR2 FNYEAQ. V sheds 5 bases and J sheds 4 bases, leaving 9 bases between their ends.